One and the same sample provided the 28 T cell receptor beta chains below, sequenced in a study of blood T cell repertoires in COVID-19. Clones were sequenced by immunoSEQ multiplex PCR, and TCRdb holds only the in-frame ones, with some missing. The sample shows 65,000 or so clones, approximately 86% of them seen only once. Sequenced: peripheral blood. These receptors originate from a human donor with acute or convalescent COVID-19. The donor label of this sample is uncertain.

The chain recombines TRBV6-5 with TRBJ1-5; D gene ambiguous. Germline-derived CDR1 and CDR2 are MNHEY and SVGAGI. The CDR3 consists of 14 residues. The V end was cut by 7 bases, the J end by 0 bases, with 10 bases between. The CDR3 loop reads CASITGYSNQPQHF. The CDR3 DNA reads TGTGCCAGCATTACGGGGTATAGCAATCAGCCCCAGCATTTT.

The chain links TRBV28 to TRBJ1-1; D uncertain. CDR1 is MDHEN and CDR2 is SYDVKM in the germline V gene. V was shortened by 4 bases and J by 5 bases, with 17 bases between the two germline ends. The CDR3 consists of 15 residues. The CDR3 nucleotides are TGTGCCAGCAGTTCCCCCCCGGGTGACCTGACTGAAGCTTTCTTT. This codes for CASSSPPGDLTEAFF.

V and J are TRBV18 and TRBJ2-3, with D possibly TRBD2 on 6 matching bases. The germline CDR1 and CDR2 sequences are KGHSH and LQKENI. The length of the CDR3 is 16 residues. V lost 6 bases and J 0 bases, leaving 16 bases between the germline ends. The CDR3 coding sequence is TGTGCCAGCTCCGCCCTGGGGGGACCTAGCACAGATACGCAGTATTTT. It specifies CASSALGGPSTDTQYF.

Of note for this clone: A read error may produce the germline difference seen at one junction end. The V gene is TRBV7-7, the J gene TRBJ2-1, with 10 bases identical to TRBD2. Germline CDR1 SSHAT, CDR2 FNYEAQ (reference sequence). There are 16 residues in the CDR3. The CDR3 sequence: CASSLASTSGMNEQFF. The CDR3 nucleotides read TGTGCTAGCAGCTTAGCGTCTACTAGCGGGATGAATGAGCAGTTCTTC. Full variable domain (missing parts from reference TRBV7-7 and TRBJ2-1): GAGVSQSPRYKVTKRGQDVTLRCDPISSHATLYWYQQALGQGPEFLTYFNYEAQPDKSGLPSDRFSAERPEGSISTLTIQRTEQRDSAMYRCASSLASTSGMNEQFFGPGTRLTVL.

The chain carries TRBV7-8 and TRBJ2-3; 7 nucleotides match TRBD2. The CDR3 spans 15 residues. Germline values: CDR1 SGHVS, CDR2 FQNEAQ. V dropped 5 bases and J dropped 6; count of bases not matched to a gene: 11. The CDR3 nucleotides are TGTGCCAGCAGCCGTGTATGGGGGAGGGCCGATACGCAGTATTTT. Amino acid sequence: CASSRVWGRADTQYF.

This sequence joins TRBV18 and TRBJ2-7; possibly TRBD1 for D (6 bases). Looked up from germline, CDR1 is KGHSH and CDR2 is LQKENI. This CDR3 region has 15 residues. The ends were cut back, 2 bases at V and 5 bases at J, with 16 bases in the middle. CDR3 residues: CASSPTNVGTNEQYV. CDR3 nucleotide sequence: TGTGCCAGCTCACCAACAAACGTAGGGACAAACGAGCAGTACGTC.

The chain couples TRBV18 to TRBJ2-7; no clear D. Trimming took 3 bases from V and 5 from J, leaving 17 bases between them. Germline CDR1 KGHSH, CDR2 LQKENI. The CDR3 sequence is 15 residues long. The CDR3 here is CASSPPGILQDEQYF. CDR3 in DNA: TGTGCCAGCTCACCCCCTGGTATCTTACAAGACGAGCAGTACTTC.

This chain links TRBV7-2 with TRBJ2-4; the D is unclear. V was clipped by 5 bases and J by 0 bases, with 14 bases between them. The V gene's germline CDR1 is SGHTA and CDR2 FQGNSA. The CDR3 sequence is 16 residues long. CDR3 region: CASSPDTSQAKNIQYF. The CDR3 DNA is TGTGCCAGCAGCCCAGACACCTCCCAAGCCAAAAACATTCAGTACTTC.

V and J are TRBV19 and TRBJ2-1; TRBD2 agrees at 11 bases. Germline CDR1 LNHDA, CDR2 SQIVND (reference sequence). Unmatched junction bases numbered 9, after V lost 3 bases and J lost 8 bases. The CDR3 sequence is 16 residues long. The CDR3 is CASSISTSGRAYEQFF. The DNA for the CDR3 is TGTGCCAGTAGTATTAGTACTAGCGGGAGAGCGTATGAGCAGTTCTTC.

The chain uses TRBV7-8 and TRBJ2-7, with a weak D call TRBD2 (7 bases). The CDR3 contains 15 residues. With 2 bases removed from V and 3 bases from J, the gap between germline ends came to 14 bases. CDR1 is SGHVS and CDR2 is FQNEAQ in the germline V gene. The CDR3 sequence is CASSLLTGGLYEQYV. Written as DNA, the CDR3 is TGTGCCAGCAGCTTATTGACCGGGGGGCTCTACGAGCAGTACGTC.

The CDR3 spells CASSESKRGGYNEQFF. The CDR3 DNA is TGCGCCAGCAGTGAGTCTAAGAGGGGGGGGTACAATGAGCAGTTCTTC. This rearrangement joins TRBV10-1 to TRBJ2-1; weak D call: TRBD2 (7 bases). Germline CDR1 and CDR2: WNHNN and SYGVQD (reference sequence). V was clipped by 0 bases and J by 4 bases, with 13 bases between them. The CDR3 totals 16 residues.

The V call is TRBV5-1, the J call TRBJ1-1; 10 nucleotides align to TRBD1. The CDR3 consists of 16 residues. Germline lookup yields CDR1 SGHRS and CDR2 YFSETQ. J lost 4 bases, V lost 6 bases, and 12 bases had no gene match. CDR3 bases: TGCGCCAGCACCCCGACAGGGGGCGAGTTTGGCACTGAAGCTTTCTTT. Residues: CASTPTGGEFGTEAFF.

V usage is TRBV7-7 and J usage is TRBJ1-1; 9 nucleotides agree with TRBD1. This CDR3 comprises 13 residues. J gave up 4 bases and V 3 bases, and 0 bases lay outside the gene matches. Germline-derived CDR1 and CDR2 are SSHAT and FNYEAQ (reference sequence). CDR3 in amino acids: CASSLDRGTEAFF. The CDR3 nucleotides read TGTGCCAGCAGCTTGGACAGGGGCACTGAAGCTTTCTTT.

The V gene is TRBV2, the J gene TRBJ2-1, with a tentative D call TRBD2 (6 bases). Trimming took 8 bases from V and 3 from J, leaving 11 bases between them. Germline values: CDR1 SNHLY, CDR2 FYNNEI. The CDR3 covers 13 residues. The CDR3 DNA follows: TGTGCCAGCGGGCGCGGGGACTACAATGAGCAGTTCTTC. As protein: CASGRGDYNEQFF.

The CDR3 coding sequence is TGCGCCAGCAGCCAAAAGCTAGCGGGAAATGAGCAGTTCTTC. It translates to CASSQKLAGNEQFF. The gene calls are TRBV4-1 and TRBJ2-1; 9 nucleotides match TRBD2. This CDR3 is built from 14 residues. With V trimmed by 2 bases and J by 7 bases, 3 bases remained unmatched. Germline CDR1 reads MGHRA; CDR2 reads YSYEKL.

The chain joins TRBV6-2 or TRBV6-3 to TRBJ1-5, with TRBD1 matching over 8 bases. The trim removed 5 bases at V and 3 bases at J, leaving 3 bases unmatched. The CDR3 runs 14 residues. CDR1 is MNHEY and CDR2 is SVGEGT in the germline V gene. CDR3 bases: TGTGCCAGCAGTCGGACAGGGCTCAATCAGCCCCAGCATTTT. Translating it yields CASSRTGLNQPQHF.

The V call is TRBV18, the J call TRBJ2-3, with D maybe TRBD2 (5 bases). Germline V CDR1 and CDR2: KGHSH, LQKENI. This CDR3 spans 15 amino acids. The germline V and J ends were trimmed by 6 bases and 0 bases, with 13 bases remaining between them. The CDR3 loop is CASSQSSGSTDTQYF. The CDR3 bases are TGTGCCAGCTCCCAGAGCAGCGGAAGCACAGATACGCAGTATTTT.

The chain recombines TRBV19 with TRBJ2-7; 10 nucleotides agree with TRBD1. This CDR3 region has 15 residues. Germline V gene sequence: CDR1 LNHDA, CDR2 SQIVND (reference sequence). J gave up 2 bases and V 1 base, and 2 bases lay outside the gene matches. CDR3 loop: CASSIVGQGAYEQYF. In nucleotides, the CDR3 is TGTGCCAGTAGTATAGTTGGACAGGGGGCCTACGAGCAGTACTTC.

Concerning this clone itself: One end of the junction fails to match germline, which may point to a read error. This chain uses TRBV7-7 with TRBJ2-5, with D possibly being TRBD1 (6 bases). The CDR3 is 14 amino acids. The germline V gene encodes CDR1 SSHAT and CDR2 FNYEAQ (reference sequence). The CDR3 DNA is TGTGCTAGCAGCCCCCGGGACAACCAAGAGACCCAGTACTTC. Amino acids: CASSPRDNQETQYF.

This rearrangement joins TRBV7-9 to TRBJ2-4; TRBD1 aligns across 10 bases. The V gene end was trimmed by 5 bases and the J gene end by 11 bases; junction bases not matched to a gene: 9. Germline V CDR1 and CDR2: SEHNR, FQNEAQ (reference sequence). This CDR3 contains 14 residues. The CDR3 sequence: CASSLDRGQGVQYF. CDR3 nucleotide sequence: TGTGCCAGCAGCCTCGACAGGGGGCAAGGGGTTCAGTACTTC.

This clone was detected only once. The V gene is TRBV6-1, the J gene TRBJ1-5, with no clear D. V was cut by 0 bases and J by 0 bases, with 15 bases left in between. Per germline, CDR1 MNHNS and CDR2 SASEGT. The CDR3 contains 18 residues. The CDR3: CASSEALISGYSNQPQHF. Written as DNA, the CDR3 is TGTGCCAGCAGTGAAGCGTTAATTTCGGGTTATAGCAATCAGCCCCAGCATTTT.

V and J are TRBV19 and TRBJ2-7; 9 nucleotides match TRBD1. Germline V lookup: CDR1 LNHDA, CDR2 SQIVND (reference sequence). This CDR3 spans 15 amino acids. Trimming took 6 bases from V and 3 from J; bases not matched to a gene: 9. CDR3 protein: CASSYPGQGNYEQYF. The CDR3 bases are TGTGCCAGTAGCTATCCGGGACAGGGAAACTACGAGCAGTACTTC.

The chain is built from TRBV2 and TRBJ2-1; 7 bases match TRBD2. This CDR3 comprises 15 residues. Germline V gives CDR1 SNHLY, CDR2 FYNNEI. J lost 0 bases, V lost 4 bases, and 3 bases had no gene match. CDR3: CASSASGSSYNEQFF. The CDR3 DNA is TGTGCCAGCAGTGCTAGCGGTAGCTCCTACAATGAGCAGTTCTTC.

V gene TRBV24-1 combines with J gene TRBJ2-2; the D gene is possibly TRBD2 (5 bases). CDR1 KGHDR and CDR2 SFDVKD come from the germline V gene. Trimming took off 0 bases at V and 4 bases at J, with 8 bases between the two ends. The CDR3 runs 15 residues. The CDR3 nucleotides are TGTGCCACCAGTGATTTGCGGGGTTCCACCGGGGAGCTGTTTTTT. It is translated as CATSDLRGSTGELFF.

The count of this clone is one. The chain joins TRBV19 to TRBJ1-2; D is ambiguous. Per germline, CDR1 LNHDA and CDR2 SQIVND (reference sequence). The CDR3 totals 15 residues. Trimming shortened V by 7 bases and J by 4 bases, and 19 bases separated the two germline ends. The CDR3 region is CASTETEFRPYGYTF. CDR3 sequence (DNA): TGTGCCAGTACCGAGACGGAGTTCCGCCCCTATGGCTACACCTTC.

In DNA form, the CDR3 reads TGTGCCAGCTCGCCAACTAGCAGCTCCTACAATGAGCAGTTCTTC. It translates to CASSPTSSSYNEQFF. The rearrangement joins TRBV18 to TRBJ2-1; D is perhaps TRBD2 (6 bases). The CDR3 is 15 residues long. V was trimmed by 6 bases and J by 0 bases, leaving 12 bases between them. The V gene's germline CDR1 is KGHSH and CDR2 LQKENI.

The CDR3 sequence is CASRRNLPGLAGGTDTQYF. CDR3 bases: TGTGCCAGCAGGCGCAACCTGCCCGGACTAGCGGGGGGCACAGATACGCAGTATTTT. The genes are TRBV28 and TRBJ2-3; 13 nucleotides align to TRBD2. CDR3 length equals 19 residues. CDR1 MDHEN and CDR2 SYDVKM come from the germline V gene. V trimming: 6 bases; J trimming: 1 base; junction bases outside the gene matches: 13. The full variable domain, its missing parts supplied by reference TRBV28 and TRBJ2-3, is DVKVTQSSRYLVKRTGEKVFLECVQDMDHENMFWYRQDPGLGLRLIYFSYDVKMKEKGDIPEGYSVSREKKERFSLILESASTNQTSMYLCASRRNLPGLAGGTDTQYFGPGTRLTVL.

The gene calls are TRBV28 and TRBJ2-5; no clear D gene. The CDR3 consists of 11 residues. V was pared by 7 bases and J by 1 base, with 4 bases between. Germline V gene sequence: CDR1 MDHEN, CDR2 SYDVKM. CDR3 DNA: TGTGCCAGCATATTCCAAGAGACCCAGTACTTC. Encoded protein: CASIFQETQYF.